The T cell receptor beta chain under discussion was sequenced for a study of T-cell reconstitution after alpha-beta-depleted transplantation in children. Findings and limits, study-wide: TCRbeta diversity was high at day 60 in some patients (a result of surviving recipient T cells and thymic progenitors). Several hundred expanded graft clones reportedly gave rise to the alpha-beta T cells present about two months after transplant. When one year had passed after transplant, most T-cell counts and diversity came from newly produced T cells.

In this sample, this clonotype turned up many times. Its antigen is undetermined. The CDR3 contains 15 residues. Germline V lookup: CDR1 KGHSH, CDR2 LQKENI. V was pared by 0 bases and J by 7 bases, with 13 bases between. The library targeted TCRbeta and was prepared with unique molecular identifiers. TCRdb ran MiXCR on the PCR reads and lists one entry per CDR3 protein. The table has around 30,000 distinct CDR3 sequences, approximately 7% seen once. The genes are TRBV18 and TRBJ1-3; no clear D gene. The specimen was peripheral blood, collected 60 days after TCRalphabeta/CD19-depleted stem cell transplant. This clonotype originated in a child under three years old who had a stem cell transplant for acute myeloid leukemia, so the T cells may come from the graft donor. Here the CDR3 reads CASSPPGRPLNTIYF. CDR3 DNA sequence: TGTGCCAGCTCACCACCTGGAAGGCCCTTGAACACCATATATTTT.